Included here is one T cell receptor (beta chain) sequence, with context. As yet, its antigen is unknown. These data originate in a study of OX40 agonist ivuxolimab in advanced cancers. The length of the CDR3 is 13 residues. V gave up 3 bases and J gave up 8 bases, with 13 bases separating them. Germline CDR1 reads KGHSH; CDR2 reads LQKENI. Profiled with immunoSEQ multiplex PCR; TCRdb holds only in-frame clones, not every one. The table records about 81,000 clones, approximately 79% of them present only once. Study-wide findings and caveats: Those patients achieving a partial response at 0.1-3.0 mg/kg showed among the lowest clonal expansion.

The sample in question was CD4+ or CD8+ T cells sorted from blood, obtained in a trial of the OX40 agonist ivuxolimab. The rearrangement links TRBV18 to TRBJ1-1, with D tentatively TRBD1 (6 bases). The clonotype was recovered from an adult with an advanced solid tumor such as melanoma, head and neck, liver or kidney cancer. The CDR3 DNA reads TGTGCCAGCTCACCGACAGGAGTGGCCGAAGCTTTCTTT. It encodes CASSPTGVAEAFF. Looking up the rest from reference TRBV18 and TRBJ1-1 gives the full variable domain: NAGVMQNPRHLVRRRGQEARLRCSPMKGHSHVYWYRQLPEEGLKFMVYLQKENIIDESGMPKERFSAEFPKEGPSILRIQQVVRGDSAAYFCASSPTGVAEAFFGQGTRLTVV.